This T cell receptor (beta chain) derives from a study of blood T cells in healthy people across ages. Study findings and constraints: Donor CMV status, an unknown factor, possibly confounded changes in expanded clonotypes.

The use of a sample-barcoded 5' primer and a J-beta primer mix characterized a second PCR of roughly 7 to 11 cycles. TCRdb fed the 5' RACE reads into MiXCR, producing one record per CDR3 protein. The repertoire holds about 640,000 distinct CDR3 sequences, with about 30% as singletons. This clonotype was counted many times. The antigen is not known. The CDR3 loop spans 15 amino acids. The V end lost 3 bases, the J end lost 0 bases, and 10 bases lay between the germline ends. This TCR was recovered from a woman of 80 years or more in good health. The gene calls are TRBV12-3 or TRBV12-4 and TRBJ2-3; D is possibly TRBD1 or TRBD2 (6 bases each). Sequencing was carried out using blood. The CDR3 sequence: CASSLGGRSTDTQYF. The CDR3 coding sequence is TGTGCCAGCAGTTTGGGGGGCCGTAGCACAGATACGCAGTATTTT.